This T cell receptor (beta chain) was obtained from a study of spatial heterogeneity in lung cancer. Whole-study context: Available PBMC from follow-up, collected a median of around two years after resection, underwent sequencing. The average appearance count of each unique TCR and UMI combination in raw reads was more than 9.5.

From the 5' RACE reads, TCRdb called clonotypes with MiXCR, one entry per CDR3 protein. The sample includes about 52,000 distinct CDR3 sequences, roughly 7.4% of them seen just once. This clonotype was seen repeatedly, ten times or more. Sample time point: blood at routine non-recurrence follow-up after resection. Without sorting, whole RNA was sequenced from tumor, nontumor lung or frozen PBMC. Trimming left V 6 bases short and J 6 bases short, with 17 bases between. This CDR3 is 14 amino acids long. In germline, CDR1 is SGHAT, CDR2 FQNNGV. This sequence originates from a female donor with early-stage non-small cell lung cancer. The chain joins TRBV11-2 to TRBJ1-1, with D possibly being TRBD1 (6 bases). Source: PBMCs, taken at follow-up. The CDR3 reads CASRLGDNGPEAFF. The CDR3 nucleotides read TGTGCCAGCAGACTTGGGGACAACGGGCCTGAAGCTTTCTTT.